These 10 T cell receptor beta chains share one sample of origin, sequenced in a study of blood T cell repertoires in COVID-19. Sequencing used immunoSEQ multiplex PCR; TCRdb keeps in-frame clones, though not all of them. The sample yields some 350,000 clones, 75% to 90% seen once. Material for sequencing was PBMCs or T cells enriched from blood (not recorded which). The receptors were sampled from a man between 18 and 29 years old who had recovered from COVID-19.

The CDR3 spells CASSLQGGELFF. CDR3 nucleotides: TGTGCCAGCAGCTTACAGGGCGGGGAGCTGTTTTTT. V is TRBV5-5 and J is TRBJ2-2; TRBD1 is a possible D gene (6 bases). CDR3 length: 12 amino acids. Germline V CDR1 and CDR2: SGHKS, YYEKEE (reference sequence). Deletions cut 2 bases from V and 7 bases from J, with 6 bases between.

J is TRBJ2-1 and V is TRBV5-1; 9 bases are shared with TRBD1. From germline, CDR1 is SGHRS and CDR2 YFSETQ. V lost 2 bases and J lost 7; bases outside the gene matches: 7. This CDR3 spans 15 amino acids. The CDR3, as DNA: TGCGCCAGCAGCTTACAGGGGGCTATAAGAAATGAGCAGTTCTTC. This codes for CASSLQGAIRNEQFF.

The chain uses TRBV11-2 and TRBJ1-2; D gene ambiguous. The V gene's germline CDR1 is SGHAT and CDR2 FQNNGV. The CDR3 is 15 residues long. Trimming took off 3 bases at V and 5 bases at J, with 16 bases between the two ends. The CDR3 region is CASSFYDPAEYGYTF. As DNA, the CDR3 is TGTGCCAGCAGCTTTTATGACCCGGCGGAGTATGGCTACACCTTC.

The CDR3 protein is CATSKLGPPGDGYTF. The CDR3, as DNA: TGTGCCACCAGCAAACTCGGGCCCCCGGGAGATGGCTACACCTTC. J is TRBJ1-2 and V is TRBV15; no clear D. V was pared by 4 bases and J by 6 bases, with 18 bases between. The CDR3 loop spans 15 amino acids. From germline, CDR1 is LNHNV and CDR2 YYDKDF (reference sequence).

The rearrangement uses TRBV15 and TRBJ2-3, with TRBD2 identical over 7 bases. With V trimmed by 3 bases and J by 5 bases, 11 bases remained unmatched. Looked up from germline, CDR1 is LNHNV and CDR2 is YYDKDF (reference sequence). The CDR3 spans 16 residues. The CDR3 DNA reads TGTGCCACCAGCAGTACAGCGGGGCCGGGGGGAGATACGCAGTATTTT. The encoded protein is CATSSTAGPGGDTQYF.

This chain uses TRBV28 with TRBJ2-1, with 12 bases that match TRBD2. V was pared by 5 bases and J by 5 bases, with 7 bases of the junction left unmatched. The CDR3 extends over 16 amino acids. Germline V lookup: CDR1 MDHEN, CDR2 SYDVKM. The CDR3 nucleotides read TGTGCCAGCAGTGAAACTAGCGGGAGGTCACACAATGAGCAGTTCTTC. Translating it yields CASSETSGRSHNEQFF.

This chain joins TRBV4-1 and TRBJ1-1, with D unclear. This CDR3 comprises 16 residues. With 0 bases removed from V and 0 bases from J, the gap between germline ends came to 11 bases. CDR1 and CDR2 from the germline V gene are MGHRA and YSYEKL. The CDR3 protein is CASSQEGGGVNTEAFF. Written as DNA, the CDR3 is TGCGCCAGCAGCCAAGAGGGTGGCGGGGTGAACACTGAAGCTTTCTTT.

The chain couples TRBV28 to TRBJ2-1, with D possibly being TRBD2 (5 bases). CDR3 length: 13 amino acids. Trimming cost V 5 bases and J 7 bases, with 12 bases left between them. Germline CDR1 and CDR2: MDHEN and SYDVKM. The CDR3 DNA follows: TGTGCCAGCAGTACCTTTACGGGAAATGAGCAGTTCTTC. Residues: CASSTFTGNEQFF.

The chain has TRBV27 and TRBJ1-1; 7 positions match TRBD1. The CDR3 contains 13 residues. Germline V gene sequence: CDR1 MNHEY, CDR2 SMNVEV (reference sequence). Trimming at V came to 7 bases and at J to 4 bases, leaving 6 bases not matched to a gene. The CDR3 sequence: CASNIGGGTEAFF. DNA of the CDR3: TGTGCCAGCAATATAGGGGGCGGCACTGAAGCTTTCTTT.

This clone occurred once. The CDR3 nucleotides read TGTGCCAGCAGCCAGGGACATATGAACACTGAAGCTTTCTTT. Protein: CASSQGHMNTEAFF. This chain links TRBV11-3 with TRBJ1-1, with D possibly TRBD1 on 6 matching bases. Germline V gene sequence: CDR1 SGHNT, CDR2 YENEEA. V lost 5 bases, J lost 0 bases, and 10 bases lay in between. CDR3 size: 14 residues.